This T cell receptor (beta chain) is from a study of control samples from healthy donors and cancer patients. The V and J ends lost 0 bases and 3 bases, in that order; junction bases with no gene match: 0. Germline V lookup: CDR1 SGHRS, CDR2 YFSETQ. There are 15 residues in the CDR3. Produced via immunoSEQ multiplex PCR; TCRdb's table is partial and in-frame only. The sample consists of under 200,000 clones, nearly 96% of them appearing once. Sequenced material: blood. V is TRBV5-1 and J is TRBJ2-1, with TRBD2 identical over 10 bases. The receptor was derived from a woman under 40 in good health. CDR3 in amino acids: CASSLGTSGYNEQFF. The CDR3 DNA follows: TGCGCCAGCAGCTTGGGGACTAGCGGCTACAATGAGCAGTTCTTC.